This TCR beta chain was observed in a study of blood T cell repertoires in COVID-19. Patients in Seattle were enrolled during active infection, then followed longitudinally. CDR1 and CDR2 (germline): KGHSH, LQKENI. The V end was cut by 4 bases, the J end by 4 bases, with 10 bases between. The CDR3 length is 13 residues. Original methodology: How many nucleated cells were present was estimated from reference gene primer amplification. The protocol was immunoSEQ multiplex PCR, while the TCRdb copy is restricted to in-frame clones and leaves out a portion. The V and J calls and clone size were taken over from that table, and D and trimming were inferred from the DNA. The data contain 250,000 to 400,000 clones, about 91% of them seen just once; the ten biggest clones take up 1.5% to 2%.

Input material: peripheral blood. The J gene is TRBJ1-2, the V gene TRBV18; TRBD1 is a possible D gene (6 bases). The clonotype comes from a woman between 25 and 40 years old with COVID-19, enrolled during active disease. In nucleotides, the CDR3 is TGTGCCAGCTCACAGGGGGAAGGCTATGGCTACACCTTC. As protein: CASSQGEGYGYTF.